These 32 T cell receptor beta chains were all obtained from the same sample, sequenced in a study of blood T cell repertoires in COVID-19. Using immunoSEQ multiplex PCR, the repertoire was profiled, and TCRdb retains in-frame clones only, with some absent. The table lists roughly 140,000 clones, approximately 90% of them singletons. The specimen was peripheral blood. The receptors were gathered from a woman between 65 and 79 years old with acute or convalescent COVID-19.

This clone was recorded a few times. The J gene is TRBJ1-1, the V gene TRBV4-2; unclear D gene. The CDR3 contains 15 residues. V lost 0 bases and J lost 3, with 11 bases in between. Looked up from germline, CDR1 is LGHNA and CDR2 is YNFKEQ. CDR3 amino acids: CASSQDRGWDTEAFF. The CDR3 DNA sequence: TGTGCCAGCAGCCAAGACAGAGGGTGGGACACTGAAGCTTTCTTT.

This clone was counted a few times. The chain employs TRBV12-3 or TRBV12-4 and TRBJ1-2; D is possibly TRBD1 (6 bases). The V end lost 4 bases, the J end lost 4 bases, and 10 bases lay between the germline ends. This CDR3 spans 13 amino acids. The CDR3 is CASSSTGVYGYTF. CDR3 nucleotide sequence: TGTGCCAGCAGTTCGACAGGTGTCTATGGCTACACCTTC.

The chain uses TRBV28 and TRBJ1-5; tentative D call: TRBD1 (6 bases). This CDR3 spans 15 amino acids. Germline V gene data show CDR1 as MDHEN and CDR2 as SYDVKM. The V end was cut by 3 bases, the J end by 0 bases, with 9 bases between. The CDR3 loop is CASSLPDSSNQPQHF. The CDR3 DNA reads as TGTGCCAGCAGTTTGCCGGACAGTAGCAATCAGCCCCAGCATTTT.

This chain joins TRBV4-3 and TRBJ2-5, with D maybe TRBD1 (5 bases). The germline gives CDR1 LGHNA, CDR2 YSLEER. The CDR3 consists of 16 residues. Trimming left V 0 bases short and J 5 bases short, with 16 bases between. The CDR3 reads CASSQEGLGQSETQYF. DNA for the CDR3: TGCGCCAGCAGCCAAGAAGGTCTTGGACAAAGTGAGACCCAGTACTTC.

The chain is built from TRBV18 and TRBJ2-3; a weak D match, TRBD2 (7 bases). V shed 1 base and J shed 3 bases, with 11 bases lying between them. CDR1 KGHSH and CDR2 LQKENI come from the germline V gene. The CDR3 covers 15 residues. DNA for the CDR3: TGTGCCAGCTCACCACTGGAGGGGGGGACAGATACGCAGTATTTT. It is translated as CASSPLEGGTDTQYF.

This rearrangement joins TRBV3-1 (or the pseudogene TRBV3-2) to TRBJ2-5; D remains unclear. The germline CDR1 and CDR2 sequences are LGHDT and YNNKEL (reference sequence). The CDR3 loop spans 14 amino acids. V gave up 4 bases and J gave up 5 bases, with 14 bases separating them. The CDR3 DNA reads as TGTGCCAGCAGCCCCCAGACTGACGCGGAGACCCAGTACTTC. This codes for CASSPQTDAETQYF.

The CDR3 sequence is CASSLGETAYSPLHF. In DNA, the CDR3 is TGTGCCAGCAGCTTAGGAGAGACAGCCTATTCACCCCTCCACTTT. This chain links TRBV7-9 with TRBJ1-6, with a tentative D call TRBD1 (5 bases). Germline V gene lookup returns CDR1 SEHNR and CDR2 FQNEAQ (reference sequence). The CDR3 consists of 15 residues. Trimming took 1 base from V and 8 from J, leaving 12 bases between them. Filled out from reference TRBV7-9 and TRBJ1-6, the complete variable domain reads DTGVSQNPRHKITKRGQNVTFRCDPISEHNRLYWYRQTLGQGPEFLTYFQNEAQLEKSRLLSDRFSAERPKGSFSTLEIQRTEQGDSAMYLCASSLGETAYSPLHFGNGTRLTVT.

The chain carries TRBV6-5 and TRBJ1-1; D gene unclear. Germline V gene data show CDR1 as MNHEY and CDR2 as SVGAGI. The length of the CDR3 is 13 residues. Trimming shortened V by 6 bases and J by 3 bases, and 11 bases separated the two germline ends. CDR3 loop: CASRREGDTEAFF. In DNA form, the CDR3 reads TGTGCCAGCAGAAGAGAGGGAGACACTGAAGCTTTCTTT.

The chain is built from TRBV28 and TRBJ1-6; 8 positions match TRBD1. Germline lookup yields CDR1 MDHEN and CDR2 SYDVKM. The CDR3 runs to 15 residues. V shed 6 bases and J 7 bases; nucleotides not matched to a gene: 8. The CDR3 sequence: CASSRSGTGNSPLHF. For the CDR3, the DNA is TGTGCCAGCAGCCGTTCCGGGACAGGCAATTCACCCCTCCACTTT.

This clone was counted a single time. This rearrangement joins TRBV24-1 to TRBJ1-2; D is unclear. Trimming stripped 3 bases from V and 4 bases from J, with 11 bases between. The CDR3 totals 14 residues. The germline CDR1 and CDR2 sequences are KGHDR and SFDVKD. This CDR3 is CATSDTGEGYGYTF. In DNA, the CDR3 is TGTGCCACCAGTGATACCGGGGAGGGCTATGGCTACACCTTC.

The V gene is TRBV4-3, the J gene TRBJ1-3; D not resolved. This CDR3 contains 15 residues. Trimming took off 4 bases at V and 2 bases at J, with 12 bases between the two ends. CDR1 LGHNA and CDR2 YSLEER come from the germline V gene. This CDR3 reads CASSPFAGAGNTIYF. For the CDR3, the DNA is TGCGCCAGCAGCCCCTTCGCCGGGGCTGGAAACACCATATATTTT.

The V call is TRBV18, the J call TRBJ1-4; D gene ambiguous. Germline V gene lookup returns CDR1 KGHSH and CDR2 LQKENI. The CDR3 contains 17 residues. Trimming pared 2 bases from V and 0 bases from J, leaving 13 bases between. The CDR3 DNA reads TGTGCCAGCTCACCATGGGTCCCGGGGACAACTAATGAAAAACTGTTTTTT. This translates into CASSPWVPGTTNEKLFF.

The chain recombines TRBV11-2 with TRBJ1-2; possible D gene TRBD1, 5 bases. Germline V gives CDR1 SGHAT, CDR2 FQNNGV. Trimming took 0 bases from V and 0 from J, leaving 11 bases between them. The CDR3 totals 16 residues. CDR3 nucleotides: TGTGCCAGCAGCTTAGATCAGGGAGGGGCTAACTATGGCTACACCTTC. Amino acids: CASSLDQGGANYGYTF.

CDR3 sequence (DNA): TGTGCCAGCAGTGGGCGAACTTTCTATGGCTACACCTTC. This sequence encodes CASSGRTFYGYTF. The chain carries TRBV28 and TRBJ1-2; the D is unclear. Germline V gene data show CDR1 as MDHEN and CDR2 as SYDVKM. The CDR3 spans 13 residues. V lost 5 bases to trimming and J lost 4 bases, with 11 bases between them.

The CDR3 spells CASSPQGSENTEAFF. In nucleotides, the CDR3 is TGTGCCAGCTCACCCCAGGGGTCTGAGAACACTGAAGCTTTCTTT. V and J are TRBV18 and TRBJ1-1, with D possibly matching TRBD1 (6 bases). The germline V and J ends were trimmed by 3 bases and 1 base, with 12 bases remaining between them. CDR1 is KGHSH, CDR2 LQKENI, per germline. CDR3 length equals 15 residues.

This chain uses TRBV14 with TRBJ2-2; D is undetermined. Deletions cut 4 bases from V and 2 bases from J, with 8 bases between. This CDR3 is 14 amino acids long. Germline assignment: CDR1 SGHDN and CDR2 FVKESK. DNA for the CDR3: TGTGCCAGCAGCCCAGGAATAAACACCGGGGAGCTGTTTTTT. The encoded protein is CASSPGINTGELFF.

The chain joins TRBV29-1 to TRBJ2-1; 7 bases are a match to TRBD2. J gave up 7 bases and V 7 bases, and 7 bases lay outside the gene matches. The germline V gene has CDR1 SQVTM and CDR2 ANQGSEA. The CDR3 totals 12 residues. The CDR3 coding sequence is TGCAGCGCCGAGCGGGGTGGAAATGAGCAGTTCTTC. This encodes CSAERGGNEQFF.

The chain links TRBV19 to TRBJ1-2, with TRBD1 identical over 8 bases. The V gene end was trimmed by 2 bases and the J gene end by 3 bases; junction bases not matched to a gene: 8. There are 16 residues in the CDR3. From germline, CDR1 is LNHDA and CDR2 SQIVND (reference sequence). The chain's CDR3 is CASSIIGTGRDYGYTF. Here the CDR3 DNA reads TGTGCCAGTAGTATAATCGGGACAGGTCGGGACTATGGCTACACCTTC.

The chain employs TRBV21-1 and TRBJ2-7; the table's TRBD2 call for D was not verified on the DNA. TRBV21-1 is a pseudogene segment. The CDR3 sequence is 18 residues long. CDR3 amino acids: CASSTKETSGGPSYEQYF. The CDR3 coding sequence is TGTGCCAGCAGCACAAAGGAGACTAGCGGGGGGCCCTCCTACGAGCAGTACTTC.

The chain has TRBV19 and TRBJ1-1; 8 bases map to TRBD1. The CDR3 spans 16 residues. Germline V CDR1 and CDR2: LNHDA, SQIVND (reference sequence). Unmatched junction bases numbered 11, after V lost 3 bases and J lost 5 bases. Written as DNA, the CDR3 is TGTGCCAGTAGTATGGTGCAGGGGGCCCCACGTACTGAAGCTTTCTTT. Translation gives CASSMVQGAPRTEAFF.

This clone was seen once. The V gene is TRBV28, the J gene TRBJ1-5; D gene uncertain. V was pared by 6 bases and J by 0 bases, with 12 bases between. The CDR3 covers 15 residues. Per germline, CDR1 MDHEN and CDR2 SYDVKM. Here the CDR3 DNA reads TGTGCCAGCAGATCTAGAAGATTTAGCAATCAGCCCCAGCATTTT. It is translated as CASRSRRFSNQPQHF.

The chain has TRBV10-3 and TRBJ2-3, with a tentative D call TRBD2 (6 bases). The CDR3 runs 14 residues. V lost 5 bases and J lost 0, with 9 bases in between. The germline V gene has CDR1 ENHRY and CDR2 SYGVKD. In DNA form, the CDR3 reads TGTGCCATCAGTCCCGGGACTAGCACAGATACGCAGTATTTT. Amino acids: CAISPGTSTDTQYF.

V usage is TRBV13 and J usage is TRBJ1-1, with D possibly being TRBD1 (5 bases). Trimming pared 5 bases from V and 5 bases from J, leaving 21 bases between. This CDR3 has 16 amino acids. Germline CDR1 and CDR2: PRHDT and FYEKMQ (reference sequence). The CDR3 DNA reads as TGTGCCAGCAGCGAGTCCTCAGGGCTGCGGGGGACTGAAGCTTTCTTT. The encoded protein is CASSESSGLRGTEAFF.

The chain couples TRBV10-3 to TRBJ1-2; 8 bases are shared with TRBD1. The J segment lost 7 bases and the V segment lost 3 bases, leaving 10 bases of the junction unmatched. This CDR3 is built from 15 residues. Germline CDR1 reads ENHRY; CDR2 reads SYGVKD. The CDR3 DNA follows: TGTGCCATCAGTGATCTACAGGGGGATAGGAGTGGCTACACCTTC. It codes for CAISDLQGDRSGYTF.

The V gene is TRBV4-1, the J gene TRBJ2-1; TRBD2 agrees at 7 bases. V lost 6 bases, J lost 4 bases, and 12 bases stayed unmatched. The CDR3 sequence is 16 residues long. Germline V CDR1 and CDR2: MGHRA, YSYEKL. CDR3 region: CASRRGGGGPYNEQFF. The CDR3 coding sequence is TGCGCCAGCAGAAGAGGCGGGGGAGGGCCATACAATGAGCAGTTCTTC.

V gene TRBV6-2 or TRBV6-3 combines with J gene TRBJ1-5; D not resolved. Per the germline V gene, CDR1 is MNHEY and CDR2 is SVGEGT. V lost 2 bases and J 3 bases, leaving 11 bases between the germline ends. This CDR3 has 15 amino acids. CDR3 in amino acids: CASSYAGSDNQPQHF. The CDR3 DNA sequence: TGTGCCAGCAGTTACGCGGGGTCGGACAATCAGCCCCAGCATTTT.

V usage is TRBV5-6 and J usage is TRBJ2-2, with 10 bases matching TRBD2. V lost 3 bases, J lost 4 bases, and 6 bases stayed unmatched. This CDR3 contains 16 residues. CDR1 is SGHDT, CDR2 YYEEEE, per germline. CDR3 nucleotides: TGTGCCAGCAGCTCGAGCGGGGGGGACTTCACCGGGGAGCTGTTTTTT. This gives the protein CASSSSGGDFTGELFF.

This clone was picked up one time. The chain recombines TRBV5-1 with TRBJ2-6, with D perhaps TRBD1 (5 bases). Germline values: CDR1 SGHRS, CDR2 YFSETQ. The CDR3 is 17 residues long. The V end was cut by 7 bases, the J end by 2 bases, with 19 bases between. CDR3 region: CASREPRVRTGANVLTF. CDR3 coding DNA: TGCGCCAGCCGAGAACCCAGGGTTAGGACTGGGGCCAACGTCCTGACTTTC.

This clone has more than one count but fewer than ten. The J gene is TRBJ2-1, the V gene TRBV11-1; TRBD2 agrees at 7 bases. CDR3 length: 14 residues. Germline V CDR1 and CDR2: SGHAT, FQDESV (reference sequence). Trimming took 5 bases from V and 2 from J; bases not matched to a gene: 3. As DNA, the CDR3 is TGTGCCAGCAGCCGCGGGGGACCCTACAATGAGCAGTTCTTC. It specifies CASSRGGPYNEQFF.

The rearrangement uses TRBV7-2 and TRBJ1-2; no firm D call. V was cut by 1 base and J by 7 bases, with 10 bases left in between. CDR1 and CDR2 (germline): SGHTA, FQGNSA. The CDR3 contains 13 residues. The CDR3 sequence is CASSLVVEAGYTF. CDR3 nucleotides: TGTGCCAGCAGCTTAGTAGTGGAGGCTGGCTACACCTTC.

The V and J genes are TRBV25-1 and TRBJ1-1; 10 nucleotides match TRBD1. Germline V gene lookup returns CDR1 MGHDK and CDR2 SYGVNS. This CDR3 has 15 amino acids. V trimming: 2 bases; J trimming: 4 bases; junction bases outside the gene matches: 4. CDR3 sequence (DNA): TGTGCCAGCAGTGAACGCGACAGGGGGCTCACTGAAGCTTTCTTT. Encoded protein: CASSERDRGLTEAFF.

This chain links TRBV19 with TRBJ1-2; D is possibly TRBD1 (6 bases). The germline CDR1 and CDR2 sequences are LNHDA and SQIVND (reference sequence). Trimming removed 2 bases at V and 6 bases at J, with 13 bases between. The CDR3 runs to 14 residues. CDR3 region: CASSIPGAGHGYTF. CDR3 nucleotide sequence: TGTGCCAGTAGTATACCAGGGGCAGGACATGGCTACACCTTC.